The source of this T cell receptor beta chain is a study of vaccination and CD4 T cells after COVID-19. Cultured CD4+ T cell DNA was sequenced using the Oncomine TCR Beta short-read assay. Via MiXCR, TCRdb re-called the PCR reads, giving one row per CDR3 protein. The sample yields 10,000 to 13,000 distinct CDR3 sequences, roughly 50% seen once. Indicated treatment: roughly 11-day PBMC culture with coronavirus spike peptide pools or control peptides (ViraFEST assay). Comments on this clonotype: Its matching antigen is unknown.

This CDR3 comprises 15 residues. CDR1 and CDR2 from the germline V gene are SGHKS and YYEKEE (reference sequence). Unmatched junction bases numbered 5, after V lost 4 bases and J lost 0 bases. Sequenced material: CD4+ T cells from blood, cultured in vitro. This rearrangement joins TRBV5-5 to TRBJ2-7; 9 positions match TRBD2. The TCR was taken from a human donor who had recovered from COVID-19. CDR3 in DNA: TGTGCCAGCAGCCCTACAGCGGGAGGCTCCTACGAGCAGTACTTC. It translates to CASSPTAGGSYEQYF.